These 17 T cell receptor beta chains came from one sample sequenced in a study of chronic HIV infection and antiretroviral therapy. Using its own MiXCR run on the 5' RACE reads, TCRdb lists one record per CDR3 protein. Found here are just over 30,000 distinct CDR3 sequences, more than 7.5% of them singletons; the top ten hold 2% to 2.5%. Source material: peripheral blood. The receptor source for this set is an adult who had HIV and had not received antiretroviral therapy, or was an uninfected healthy control (not recorded which).

This clonotype has ten or more counts. The chain recombines TRBV7-6 with TRBJ2-3; D unresolved. V was trimmed by 5 bases and J by 1 base, leaving 13 bases between them. Germline V gives CDR1 SGHVS, CDR2 FNYEAQ. This CDR3 has 15 residues. In nucleotides, the CDR3 is TGTGCCAGCAGCCCAAAATCAGGCCGCACAGATACGCAGTATTTT. Its protein product is CASSPKSGRTDTQYF.

There are many counts of this clonotype. V usage is TRBV6-5 and J usage is TRBJ1-4; D perhaps matches TRBD1 (6 bases). Germline values: CDR1 MNHEY, CDR2 SVGAGI. Deletions cut 2 bases from V and 6 bases from J, with 13 bases between. The CDR3 loop spans 15 amino acids. The CDR3 DNA follows: TGTGCCAGCAGTTACGCTGCAGGGGTGGATGAAAAACTGTTTTTT. The encoded protein is CASSYAAGVDEKLFF.

This clonotype was counted ten times or more. The genes are TRBV3-1 and TRBJ2-5, with a possible D match to TRBD1 (6 bases). Between the trimmed V and J ends, which lost 1 base and 5 bases, there was a span of 14 bases. Germline V lookup: CDR1 LGHDT, CDR2 YNNKEL (reference sequence). The CDR3 runs to 15 residues. The CDR3 loop reads CASSQGGPPAETQYF. The DNA of the CDR3 is TGTGCCAGCAGCCAAGGGGGGCCTCCTGCGGAGACCCAGTACTTC.

This clonotype occurred a few times. This chain uses TRBV12-5 with TRBJ1-5, with TRBD1 matching 10 bases. The V and J ends lost 2 bases and 7 bases, in that order; junction bases with no gene match: 2. CDR3 length: 14 residues. Germline assignment: CDR1 LGHNT and CDR2 FRNRAP. CDR3 nucleotides: TGTGCTAGTGGTTTGTGGGACAGGGGCCAGCCCCAGCATTTT. Encoded protein: CASGLWDRGQPQHF.

The J gene is TRBJ1-6, the V gene TRBV4-1, with no clear D. The CDR3 is made up of 13 amino acids. Germline lookup yields CDR1 MGHRA and CDR2 YSYEKL. The V gene lost 6 bases and the J gene lost 7 bases, with 10 bases spanning the gap. CDR3 in amino acids: CASRAGPNSPLHF. For the CDR3, the DNA is TGCGCCAGCAGAGCCGGGCCGAATTCACCCCTCCACTTT.

The V and J genes are TRBV20-1 and TRBJ2-7; 7 bases align to TRBD2. The CDR3 runs to 13 residues. Trimming removed 5 bases from V and 3 bases from J; junction bases left unmatched: 7. Looked up from germline, CDR1 is DFQATT and CDR2 is SNEGSKA (reference sequence). CDR3 in DNA: TGCAGTGCTGAGGAGACTAGCAGCTACGAGCAGTACTTC. Translation gives CSAEETSSYEQYF.

This clonotype was counted at least ten times. The chain uses TRBV6-4 and TRBJ2-3; D is ambiguous. V gave up 4 bases and J gave up 3 bases, with 11 bases separating them. Germline loops: CDR1 MRHNA, CDR2 SNTAGT. This CDR3 has 14 residues. The CDR3 nucleotides are TGTGCCAGCAGTGCATCGGTGGAAACAGATACGCAGTATTTT. Protein product: CASSASVETDTQYF.

This clonotype was found many times. This chain joins TRBV7-9 and TRBJ2-3; no clear D. Germline V gene sequence: CDR1 SEHNR, CDR2 FQNEAQ (reference sequence). With 0 bases removed from V and 6 bases from J, the gap between germline ends came to 10 bases. CDR3 length: 14 amino acids. In DNA form, the CDR3 reads TGTGCCAGCAGCTTAGCCCAGGCTACCGATACGCAGTATTTT. This codes for CASSLAQATDTQYF.

This clonotype occurred a few times. The V and J genes are TRBV7-6 and TRBJ1-1; 7 nucleotides align to TRBD1. J lost 4 bases, V lost 5 bases, and 7 bases had no gene match. Germline CDR1 reads SGHVS; CDR2 reads FNYEAQ. The CDR3 sequence is 14 residues long. The CDR3 DNA reads as TGTGCCAGCAGCAGGGGGCTGGGGGGCACTGAAGCTTTCTTT. It encodes CASSRGLGGTEAFF.

The genes are TRBV7-2 and TRBJ2-5; possible D gene TRBD1, 5 bases. The CDR3 sequence is 13 residues long. The germline V gene has CDR1 SGHTA and CDR2 FQGNSA. With 3 bases removed from V and 4 bases from J, the gap between germline ends came to 9 bases. The CDR3 sequence: CASSLAGPETQYF. CDR3 bases: TGTGCCAGCAGCTTGGCAGGGCCAGAGACCCAGTACTTC.

V is TRBV7-7 and J is TRBJ2-5; possibly TRBD1 for D (6 bases). Trimming removed 2 bases from V and 1 base from J, with 11 bases in between. The CDR3 has 15 residues. Germline CDR1 and CDR2: SSHAT and FNYEAQ (reference sequence). The CDR3 DNA sequence: TGTGCCAGCAGCTTATTAGGGGGACCCCAAGAGACCCAGTACTTC. It translates to CASSLLGGPQETQYF. Combining the CDR3 with reference TRBV7-7 and TRBJ2-5 gives the whole variable domain GAGVSQSPRYKVTKRGQDVTLRCDPISSHATLYWYQQALGQGPEFLTYFNYEAQPDKSGLPSDRFSAERPEGSISTLTIQRTEQRDSAMYRCASSLLGGPQETQYFGPGTRLLVL.

This chain uses TRBV9 with TRBJ2-5; 8 bases line up with TRBD2. The CDR3 length is 16 residues. V gave up 3 bases and J gave up 5 bases; unmatched junction bases: 12. Germline CDR1 SGDLS, CDR2 YYNGEE. CDR3: CASSAAQNSGIETQYF. For the CDR3, the DNA is TGTGCCAGCAGCGCCGCCCAGAATAGCGGGATTGAGACCCAGTACTTC.

This clonotype was recorded at least ten times. The chain combines TRBV29-1 with TRBJ2-7; 8 bases align to TRBD1. The CDR3 is 13 residues long. The germline gives CDR1 SQVTM, CDR2 ANQGSEA. Trimming took 2 bases from V and 7 from J; bases not matched to a gene: 7. CDR3 DNA sequence: TGCAGCGTTGAACACAGGGGGTTTCGGGAGCAGTACTTC. This encodes CSVEHRGFREQYF.

This clonotype has a handful of counts. The chain combines TRBV4-1 with TRBJ1-2, with 9 bases fitting TRBD1. The germline V gene has CDR1 MGHRA and CDR2 YSYEKL. The CDR3 consists of 16 residues. V was pared by 4 bases and J by 4 bases, with 10 bases of the junction left unmatched. As DNA, the CDR3 is TGCGCCAGCAGCCCCGACAGGGGGAAGCTGTCCTATGGCTACACCTTC. Protein sequence: CASSPDRGKLSYGYTF.

This clonotype has more than one count but fewer than ten. The chain has TRBV29-1 and TRBJ2-5; D gene unclear. V gave up 0 bases and J gave up 2 bases, with 10 bases separating them. The CDR3 has 14 residues. Germline lookup yields CDR1 SQVTM and CDR2 ANQGSEA. The CDR3 spells CSVEDWSAQETQYF. The CDR3 coding sequence is TGCAGCGTTGAAGATTGGTCAGCTCAAGAGACCCAGTACTTC.

This clonotype was seen repeatedly, ten times or more. The rearrangement links TRBV6-5 to TRBJ1-2; D unresolved. Trimming took off 5 bases at V and 3 bases at J, with 22 bases between the two ends. Germline values: CDR1 MNHEY, CDR2 SVGAGI. The CDR3 is 17 residues long. The CDR3 DNA sequence: TGTGCCAGCAGTCGTACTTTTGTGAAGTCCTTGTACTATGGCTACACCTTC. Protein sequence: CASSRTFVKSLYYGYTF.

This clonotype was found many times. This rearrangement joins TRBV28 to TRBJ1-5; the D is unclear. CDR3 length: 14 amino acids. The germline V gene has CDR1 MDHEN and CDR2 SYDVKM. V lost 2 bases, J lost 2 bases, and 7 bases lay in between. The CDR3: CASSLEEGNQPQHF. The DNA of the CDR3 is TGTGCCAGCAGTTTAGAGGAAGGCAATCAGCCCCAGCATTTT. Together with reference TRBV28 and TRBJ1-5, the CDR3 gives the full variable domain: DVKVTQSSRYLVKRTGEKVFLECVQDMDHENMFWYRQDPGLGLRLIYFSYDVKMKEKGDIPEGYSVSREKKERFSLILESASTNQTSMYLCASSLEEGNQPQHFGDGTRLSIL.